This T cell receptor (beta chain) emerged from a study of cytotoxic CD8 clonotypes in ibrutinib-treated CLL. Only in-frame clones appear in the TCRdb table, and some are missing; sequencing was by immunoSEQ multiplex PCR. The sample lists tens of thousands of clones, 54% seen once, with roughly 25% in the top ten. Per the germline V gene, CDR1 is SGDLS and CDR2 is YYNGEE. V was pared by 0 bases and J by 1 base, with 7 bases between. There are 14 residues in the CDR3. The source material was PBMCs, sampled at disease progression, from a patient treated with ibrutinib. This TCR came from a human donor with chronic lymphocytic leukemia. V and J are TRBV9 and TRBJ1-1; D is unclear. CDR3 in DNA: TGTGCCAGCAGCGTAGAGCGGGCGAACACTGAAGCTTTCTTT. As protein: CASSVERANTEAFF. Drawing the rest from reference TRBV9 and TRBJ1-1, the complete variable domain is DSGVTQTPKHLITATGQRVTLRCSPRSGDLSVYWYQQSLDQGLQFLIQYYNGEERAKGNILERFSAQQFPDLHSELNLSSLELGDSALYFCASSVERANTEAFFGQGTRLTVV.